Below, one TCR beta chain is given with its context. The authors ran a second PCR of about 6 to 11 cycles using a sample-barcoded 5' primer and a J-beta primer mix. TCRdb called the 5' RACE reads again in MiXCR, with one record for every CDR3 protein. The table has 850,000 to 1,000,000 distinct CDR3 sequences, roughly half seen once. The entry originates in a study of blood T cells in healthy people across ages. The germline V gene encodes CDR1 LGHNA and CDR2 YNFKEQ. The CDR3 runs to 15 residues. Unmatched junction bases numbered 6, after V lost 3 bases and J lost 2 bases. Specimen: blood. The TCR originated in a woman between 55 and 75 years old in good health. The chain links TRBV4-2 to TRBJ2-5; 7 bases match TRBD1. CDR3 residues: CASSHTGEQQETQYF. As DNA, the CDR3 is TGTGCCAGCAGCCACACAGGGGAACAACAAGAGACCCAGTACTTC.